The 3 T cell receptor beta chains listed next were all sequenced from one sample in a study of monozygotic twins with inflammatory bowel disease. TCRdb re-called the 5' RACE reads and gives one entry per CDR3 protein, without DNA. The table lists fewer than 550,000 distinct CDR3 sequences. What was sequenced was blood. The receptors come from a human donor with ulcerative colitis or Crohn's disease, or a healthy co-twin of an affected twin (not recorded which).

This chain joins TRBV2 and TRBJ2-7; the D call of TRBD1 rests on TCRdb alone, since no DNA is present to check it. The length of the CDR3 is 16 residues. The germline CDR1 and CDR2 sequences are SNHLY and FYNNEI. This chain's CDR3 is CASSPRGGGSVYEQYF.

This rearrangement joins TRBV7-9 to TRBJ1-1. The CDR3 extends over 14 amino acids. Looked up from germline, CDR1 is SEHNR and CDR2 is FQNEAQ (reference sequence). The CDR3 loop reads CASSYQPDGTEAFF.

V is TRBV5-1 and J is TRBJ1-5. Germline CDR1 reads SGHRS; CDR2 reads YFSETQ. This CDR3 is built from 14 residues. The CDR3 loop reads CASSATNSNQPQHF.